This T cell receptor (beta chain) was recovered during a study of cytomegalovirus exposure and HLA in healthy donors. PCR amplification relied on 60 Vbeta primers (plus 13 Jbeta primers). Some clones are missing from TCRdb's copy, which holds only in-frame ones; the method was immunoSEQ multiplex PCR. Of about 190,000 clones detected, 74% appear once; the ten largest clones hold approximately 3.1%. A single count supports this clone. Unmatched junction bases numbered 8, after V lost 1 base and J lost 2 bases. Germline V gene data show CDR1 as MGHRA and CDR2 as YSYEKL. This CDR3 has 17 amino acids. The chain recombines TRBV4-1 with TRBJ2-5, with 9 positions matching TRBD2. This TCR derives from a woman aged 25 to 39 in good health and CMV-seropositive. The sequencing sample was made of PBMCs. The CDR3 DNA is TGCGCCAGCAGCCAAGTTAATAGCGGGAGCGGTCAAGAGACCCAGTACTTC. Its protein product is CASSQVNSGSGQETQYF.